This T cell receptor (beta chain) was documented in a study of T cells in Graves' hyperthyroidism and ophthalmopathy. The CDR3 regions of TCR beta were amplified from RNA transcripts. Primed by the HTBI set, a first-round RT-PCR was run on the TCR CDR3. MiXCR, run by TCRdb on the multiplex PCR reads, gives a single entry per CDR3 protein. Of hundreds of thousands of distinct CDR3 sequences listed, about 15% were seen once; the top ten hold about 13%. This clonotype was found many times. What it recognizes is unknown. Study conclusions and caveats: Blood also carried most thyroid clonotypes expanded above 0.001. Ophthalmopathy prediction by the model preceded onset by a median approximately six months.

Researchers barred patients who had uncontrolled infection, other autoimmune disease, pregnancy or lactation. The germline CDR1 and CDR2 sequences are SNHLY and FYNNEI. CDR3 length: 14 amino acids. The V and J ends lost 5 bases and 0 bases, in that order; junction bases with no gene match: 4. The sample taken for sequencing was blood. J is TRBJ2-7 and V is TRBV2, with 7 bases identical to TRBD2. This sequence originates from a man aged 18 to 29 with Graves' ophthalmopathy. CDR3 in DNA: TGTGCCAGCAGTCACGGGGGGAGCTCCTACGAGCAGTACTTC. It specifies CASSHGGSSYEQYF.